The present entry profiles one T cell receptor (beta chain) with its context. Its antigen is unknown. The data stem from a study of PD-1 blockade in classical Hodgkin lymphoma. Study results and caveats: CD4+ TCR diversity, unlike CD8+, climbed significantly by C4D1.

With no exception, relapse followed autologous stem cell transplantation in all patients, and brentuximab vedotin exposure varied. Produced via immunoSEQ multiplex PCR; TCRdb's table is partial and in-frame only. The data contain 24,000 or so clones, 69% of them singletons. This CDR3 is built from 15 residues. This TCR was sampled from a human donor with classical Hodgkin lymphoma. The specimen comprised peripheral blood mononuclear cells (PBMCs), sampled at baseline. The chain couples TRBV21-1 to TRBJ1-5; the table's D call TRBD1 went unverified against the DNA. TRBV21-1 is a listed pseudogene. Here the CDR3 reads CASIPGQVLNQPQHF. The CDR3 nucleotides read TGTGCCAGCATCCCGGGACAGGTTCTCAATCAGCCCCAGCATTTT.